The 13 T cell receptor beta chains given below trace back to one sample, sequenced in a study of blood T cell repertoires in COVID-19. Sequencing used immunoSEQ multiplex PCR; TCRdb keeps in-frame clones, though not all of them. This table has around 420,000 clones, roughly 90% appearing once. Material for sequencing was PBMCs or T cells enriched from blood (not recorded which). Receptors were obtained from a woman between 40 and 50 years old with acute COVID-19.

This rearrangement joins TRBV4-1 to TRBJ1-5, with 8 nucleotides matching TRBD1. V shed 0 bases, J shed 6 bases, and the junction held 10 bases outside the gene matches. From germline, CDR1 is MGHRA and CDR2 YSYEKL. The CDR3 totals 17 residues. The CDR3 DNA reads TGCGCCAGCAGCCAAGATTTGGGGCAGGGGGCGCGTCAGCCCCAGCATTTT. As protein: CASSQDLGQGARQPQHF.

This chain uses TRBV27 with TRBJ2-7, with 14 nucleotides matching TRBD2. The CDR3 is 15 amino acids. With 3 bases clipped from V and 2 bases from J, the junction kept 0 bases outside the gene matches. CDR1 is MNHEY and CDR2 is SMNVEV in the germline V gene (reference sequence). The CDR3 spells CASSLTSGGAYEQYF. CDR3 DNA sequence: TGTGCCAGCAGTTTGACTAGCGGGGGGGCCTACGAGCAGTACTTC.

This chain connects TRBV30 to TRBJ1-5, with TRBD1 matching 7 bases. There are 15 residues in the CDR3. The V segment lost 1 base and the J segment 2 bases; nucleotides outside the gene matches: 5. Germline V gene data show CDR1 as GTSNPN and CDR2 as SVGIG (reference sequence). The CDR3 DNA follows: TGTGCCTGGAGTGGAAGGGGGCTGGGCAATCAGCCCCAGCATTTT. Its translation: CAWSGRGLGNQPQHF.

The chain links TRBV6-6 to TRBJ2-7; 12 nucleotides agree with TRBD1. The trim removed 6 bases at V and 6 bases at J, leaving 9 bases unmatched. The CDR3 sequence is 15 residues long. Germline CDR1 is MNHNY and CDR2 is SVGAGI (reference sequence). Written as DNA, the CDR3 is TGTGCCAGCAGAAGTCCGGGACAGGGGGCGGGCGAGCAGTACTTC. Amino acids: CASRSPGQGAGEQYF.

This clone was seen a few times. The chain employs TRBV5-4 and TRBJ2-3; TRBD1 might be the D (5 bases). Germline V gene sequence: CDR1 SGHNT, CDR2 YYREEE (reference sequence). Trimming pared 7 bases from V and 0 bases from J, leaving 9 bases between. This CDR3 has 13 residues. The CDR3 protein is CASGRDSTDTQYF. The CDR3 DNA sequence: TGTGCCAGCGGCAGGGATAGCACAGATACGCAGTATTTT.

This chain links TRBV11-2 with TRBJ2-2; 7 bases are shared with TRBD1. Losses at the gene ends were 2 bases for V and 1 base for J; bases not matched to a gene: 7. Germline loops: CDR1 SGHAT, CDR2 FQNNGV. The CDR3 is made up of 17 amino acids. The CDR3: CASSLTVWTGNTGELFF. The CDR3 bases are TGTGCCAGCAGCTTAACCGTTTGGACAGGGAACACCGGGGAGCTGTTTTTT.

This chain uses TRBV29-1 with TRBJ1-1; no reliable D call. Trimming removed 7 bases from V and 2 bases from J, with 14 bases in between. The length of the CDR3 is 13 residues. Germline CDR1 SQVTM, CDR2 ANQGSEA. CDR3 protein: CSGRMEDNTEAFF. DNA for the CDR3: TGCAGCGGGAGGATGGAGGATAACACTGAAGCTTTCTTT.

On this clone itself: At the DNA level, this CDR3 is encoded by other sequences in the same sample as well. The chain has TRBV27 and TRBJ1-2, with TRBD1 matching over 9 bases. J gave up 3 bases and V 6 bases, and 2 bases lay outside the gene matches. The length of the CDR3 is 13 residues. Germline V gives CDR1 MNHEY, CDR2 SMNVEV (reference sequence). This chain's CDR3 is CASRRDRDYGYTF. Here the CDR3 DNA reads TGTGCCAGCAGGAGGGACAGGGACTATGGCTACACCTTC.

This clone was found a few times. V and J are TRBV5-5 and TRBJ2-1; a weak D match, TRBD1 (7 bases). The CDR3 sequence is 15 residues long. V lost 3 bases and J lost 0, with 10 bases in between. Germline V gives CDR1 SGHKS, CDR2 YYEKEE (reference sequence). This chain's CDR3 is CASSSGGSSYNEQFF. In DNA form, the CDR3 reads TGTGCCAGCAGCTCAGGGGGGAGCTCCTACAATGAGCAGTTCTTC.

This clone turned up a few times. The V call is TRBV19, the J call TRBJ2-7; weak D call: TRBD1 (6 bases). The V and J ends lost 6 bases and 2 bases respectively, with 14 bases between them. The CDR3 contains 14 residues. The germline V gene encodes CDR1 LNHDA and CDR2 SQIVND (reference sequence). CDR3 region: CASRLRDTTYEQYF. In DNA form, the CDR3 reads TGTGCCAGTAGGCTTAGGGACACTACCTACGAGCAGTACTTC.

The CDR3 DNA follows: TGTGCCACCAGTGATTTGGACAGTCTCAATGAGCAGTTCTTC. Encoded protein: CATSDLDSLNEQFF. The chain has TRBV24-1 and TRBJ2-1; TRBD1 might be the D (5 bases). Looked up from germline, CDR1 is KGHDR and CDR2 is SFDVKD. The V and J ends lost 0 bases and 6 bases respectively, with 8 bases between them. CDR3 length: 14 amino acids.

CDR3 in DNA: TGTGCCAGCAGCTTGTCCGGGACAGCAAGCTCCTATAATTCACCCCTCCACTTT. It is translated as CASSLSGTASSYNSPLHF. V gene TRBV5-5 combines with J gene TRBJ1-6; 7 positions match TRBD1. Germline values: CDR1 SGHKS, CDR2 YYEKEE (reference sequence). Trimming at V came to 1 base and at J to 0 bases, leaving 7 bases not matched to a gene. The CDR3 loop spans 18 amino acids.

The CDR3 DNA reads TGCGCCAGCAGGACCGGGACAGACGAGACCCAGTACTTC. It specifies CASRTGTDETQYF. The J gene is TRBJ2-5, the V gene TRBV5-1, with 7 nucleotides matching TRBD1. This CDR3 has 13 amino acids. Germline CDR1 and CDR2: SGHRS and YFSETQ. The ends lost 5 bases at V and 5 bases at J; junction bases unmatched: 6.